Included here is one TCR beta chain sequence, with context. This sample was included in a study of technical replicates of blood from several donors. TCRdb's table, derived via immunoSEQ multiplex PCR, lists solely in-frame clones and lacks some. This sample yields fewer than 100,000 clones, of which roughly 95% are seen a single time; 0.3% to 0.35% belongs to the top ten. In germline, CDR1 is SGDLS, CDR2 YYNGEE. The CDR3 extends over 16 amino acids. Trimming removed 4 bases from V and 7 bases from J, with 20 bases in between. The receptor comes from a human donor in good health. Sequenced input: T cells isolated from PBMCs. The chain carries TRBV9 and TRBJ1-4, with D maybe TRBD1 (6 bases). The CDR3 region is CASSPRRGGLREKLFF. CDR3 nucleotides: TGTGCCAGCAGCCCCAGAAGGGGGGGACTTCGTGAAAAACTGTTTTTT. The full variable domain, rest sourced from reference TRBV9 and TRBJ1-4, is DSGVTQTPKHLITATGQRVTLRCSPRSGDLSVYWYQQSLDQGLQFLIQYYNGEERAKGNILERFSAQQFPDLHSELNLSSLELGDSALYFCASSPRRGGLREKLFFGSGTQLSVL.